The 5 T cell receptor beta chains reported below all come from one sample, sequenced in a study of CD8+ T cells in alopecia areata. Noted treatment: oral pan-JAK inhibitor, 5-10 mg twice daily. Extraction of RNA preceded its reverse transcription into cDNA, which served as the sequencing template. Clones were read by immunoSEQ multiplex PCR, and TCRdb kept only the in-frame ones, dropping some. Of 200,000 to 250,000 clones in the sample, around three fifths are singletons; the top ten hold approximately 1.4%. The material was CD4+ T cells sorted from blood, obtained at week 4, from a patient treated with tofacitinib. Receptors originate from a human donor with alopecia areata.

The table lists this clone with a count of one. This rearrangement joins TRBV5-6 to TRBJ1-1; the D is unclear. The CDR3 spans 12 residues. Germline assignment: CDR1 SGHDT and CDR2 YYEEEE. V shed 0 bases and J shed 6 bases, with 6 bases lying between them. CDR3 region: CASSLVTSEAFF. Here the CDR3 DNA reads TGTGCCAGCAGCTTGGTGACCTCTGAAGCTTTCTTT.

This clone was recorded a few times. This rearrangement joins TRBV5-1 to TRBJ2-3, with 8 bases matching TRBD2. Germline values: CDR1 SGHRS, CDR2 YFSETQ. This CDR3 spans 15 amino acids. Losses at the gene ends were 1 base for V and 3 bases for J; bases not matched to a gene: 4. The DNA of the CDR3 is TGCGCCAGCAGCTTGATGGTAGCGGGGACAGATACGCAGTATTTT. It yields the protein CASSLMVAGTDTQYF.

This chain joins TRBV5-1 and TRBJ1-5; D gene ambiguous. Germline loops: CDR1 SGHRS, CDR2 YFSETQ. The ends were cut back, 5 bases at V and 1 base at J, with 7 bases in the middle. The CDR3 consists of 13 residues. The CDR3 sequence: CASRAGSNQPQHF. The CDR3 DNA reads TGCGCCAGCAGGGCCGGGAGCAATCAGCCCCAGCATTTT. The entire variable domain, with the rest obtained from reference TRBV5-1 and TRBJ1-5, is as follows: KAGVTQTPRYLIKTRGQQVTLSCSPISGHRSVSWYQQTPGQGLQFLFEYFSETQRNKGNFPGRFSGRQFSNSRSEMNVSTLELGDSALYLCASRAGSNQPQHFGDGTRLSIL.

This sequence joins TRBV5-5 and TRBJ2-7, with no clear D. This CDR3 has 14 residues. Germline V gives CDR1 SGHKS, CDR2 YYEKEE (reference sequence). Trimming pared 4 bases from V and 0 bases from J, leaving 11 bases between. CDR3 sequence (DNA): TGTGCCAGCAGCCCACGAAGTAACTCCTACGAGCAGTACTTC. Its translation is CASSPRSNSYEQYF.

The V and J genes are TRBV30 and TRBJ1-1; maybe TRBD1 (6 bases). Germline V gives CDR1 GTSNPN, CDR2 SVGIG (reference sequence). This CDR3 is 14 amino acids long. Trimming stripped 1 base from V and 1 base from J, with 10 bases between. The DNA for the CDR3 is TGTGCCTGGAGTGGGGGCAGGGGGAACACTGAAGCTTTCTTT. It yields the protein CAWSGGRGNTEAFF.